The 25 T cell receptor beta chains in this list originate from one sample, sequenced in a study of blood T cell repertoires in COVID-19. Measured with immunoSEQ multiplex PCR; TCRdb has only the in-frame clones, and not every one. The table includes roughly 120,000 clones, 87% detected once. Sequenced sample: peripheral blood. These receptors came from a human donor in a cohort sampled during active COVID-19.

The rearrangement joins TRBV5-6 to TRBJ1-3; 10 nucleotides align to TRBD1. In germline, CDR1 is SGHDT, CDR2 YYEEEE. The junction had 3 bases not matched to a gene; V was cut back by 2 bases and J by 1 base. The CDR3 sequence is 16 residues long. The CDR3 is CASSFVGQGSGNTIYF. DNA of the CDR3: TGTGCCAGCAGCTTTGTGGGACAGGGGTCTGGAAACACCATATATTTT.

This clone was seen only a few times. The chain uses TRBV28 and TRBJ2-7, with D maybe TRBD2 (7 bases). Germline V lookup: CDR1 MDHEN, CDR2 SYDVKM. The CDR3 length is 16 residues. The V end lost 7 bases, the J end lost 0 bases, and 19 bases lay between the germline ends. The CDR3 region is CASTNPSRGGSYEQYF. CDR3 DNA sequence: TGTGCCAGCACCAACCCCTCGAGGGGGGGCTCCTACGAGCAGTACTTC.

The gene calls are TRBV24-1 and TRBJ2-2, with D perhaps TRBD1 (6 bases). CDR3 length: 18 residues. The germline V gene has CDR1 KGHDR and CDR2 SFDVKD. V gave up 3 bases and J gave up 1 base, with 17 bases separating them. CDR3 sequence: CATSDRLGGPQNTGELFF. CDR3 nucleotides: TGTGCCACCAGTGATCGCCTTGGGGGCCCGCAGAACACCGGGGAGCTGTTTTTT.

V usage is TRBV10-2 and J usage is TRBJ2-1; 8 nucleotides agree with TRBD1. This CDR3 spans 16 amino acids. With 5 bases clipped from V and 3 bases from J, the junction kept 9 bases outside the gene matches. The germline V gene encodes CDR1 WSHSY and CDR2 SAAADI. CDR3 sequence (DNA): TGCGCCAGCAGTAAACCACACAGGGGGGTCTACAATGAGCAGTTCTTC. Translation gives CASSKPHRGVYNEQFF.

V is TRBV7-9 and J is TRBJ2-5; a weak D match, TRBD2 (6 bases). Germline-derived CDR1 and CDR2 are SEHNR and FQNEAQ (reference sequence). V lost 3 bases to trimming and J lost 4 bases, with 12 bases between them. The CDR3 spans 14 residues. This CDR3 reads CASSFTLGGETQYF. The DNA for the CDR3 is TGTGCCAGCAGCTTCACCTTGGGGGGAGAGACCCAGTACTTC.

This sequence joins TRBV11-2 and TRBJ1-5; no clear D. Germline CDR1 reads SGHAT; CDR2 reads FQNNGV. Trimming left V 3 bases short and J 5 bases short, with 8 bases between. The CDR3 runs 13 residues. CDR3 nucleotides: TGTGCCAGCAGCTTTCAGGCGTATCAGCCCCAGCATTTT. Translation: CASSFQAYQPQHF. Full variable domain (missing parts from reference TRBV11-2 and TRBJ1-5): EAGVAQSPRYKIIEKRQSVAFWCNPISGHATLYWYQQILGQGPKLLIQFQNNGVVDDSQLPKDRFSAERLKGVDSTLKIQPAKLEDSAVYLCASSFQAYQPQHFGDGTRLSIL.

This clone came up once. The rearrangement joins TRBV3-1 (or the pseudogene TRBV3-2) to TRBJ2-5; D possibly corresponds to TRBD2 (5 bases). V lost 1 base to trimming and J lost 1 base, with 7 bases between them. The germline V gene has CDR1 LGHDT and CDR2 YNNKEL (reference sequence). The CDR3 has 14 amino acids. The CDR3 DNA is TGTGCCAGCAGCCAAGCCCGGGGCCAAGAGACCCAGTACTTC. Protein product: CASSQARGQETQYF.

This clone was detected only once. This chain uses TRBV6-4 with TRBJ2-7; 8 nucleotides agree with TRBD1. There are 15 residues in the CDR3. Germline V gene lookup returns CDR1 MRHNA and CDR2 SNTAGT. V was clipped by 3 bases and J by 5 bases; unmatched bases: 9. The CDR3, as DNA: TGTGCCAGCAGTGAACAGCCGGGACAGGTAGACGAGCAGTACTTC. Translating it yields CASSEQPGQVDEQYF.

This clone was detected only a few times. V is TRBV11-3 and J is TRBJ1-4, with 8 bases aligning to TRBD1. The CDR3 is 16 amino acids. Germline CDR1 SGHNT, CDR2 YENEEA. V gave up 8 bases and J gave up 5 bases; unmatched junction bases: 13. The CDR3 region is CASFPLCAGGNEKLFF. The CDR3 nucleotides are TGTGCCAGCTTCCCCCTGTGTGCAGGGGGCAATGAAAAACTGTTTTTT.

Here the CDR3 reads CASSLGGDEQYF. CDR3 DNA sequence: TGTGCCAGCAGCCTCGGGGGGGATGAGCAGTACTTC. This chain connects TRBV14 to TRBJ2-7; 8 nucleotides line up with TRBD2. With 4 bases clipped from V and 7 bases from J, the junction kept 3 bases outside the gene matches. The CDR3 has 12 amino acids. Germline V CDR1 and CDR2: SGHDN, FVKESK.

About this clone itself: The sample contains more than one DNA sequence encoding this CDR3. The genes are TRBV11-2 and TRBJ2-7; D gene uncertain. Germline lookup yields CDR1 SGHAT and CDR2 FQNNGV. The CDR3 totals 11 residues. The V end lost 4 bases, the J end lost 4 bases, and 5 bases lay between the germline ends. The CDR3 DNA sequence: TGTGCCAGCAGCTCCCTTTACGAGCAGTACTTC. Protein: CASSSLYEQYF. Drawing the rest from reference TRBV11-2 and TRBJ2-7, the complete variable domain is EAGVAQSPRYKIIEKRQSVAFWCNPISGHATLYWYQQILGQGPKLLIQFQNNGVVDDSQLPKDRFSAERLKGVDSTLKIQPAKLEDSAVYLCASSSLYEQYFGPGTRLTVT.

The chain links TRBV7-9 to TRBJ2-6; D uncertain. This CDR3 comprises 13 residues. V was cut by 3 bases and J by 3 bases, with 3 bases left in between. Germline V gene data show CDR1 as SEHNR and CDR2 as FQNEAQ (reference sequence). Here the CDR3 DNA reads TGTGCCAGCAGCTTCTATGGGGCCAACGTCCTGACTTTC. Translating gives CASSFYGANVLTF.

As DNA, the CDR3 is TGTGCCAGCAGCCTTCGGGGGGCGACTGGAAACACCATATATTTT. Amino acids: CASSLRGATGNTIYF. V gene TRBV6-5 combines with J gene TRBJ1-3, with a weak D call TRBD1 (6 bases). Germline-derived CDR1 and CDR2 are MNHEY and SVGAGI. V was shortened by 6 bases and J by 2 bases, with 14 bases between the two germline ends. This CDR3 contains 15 residues.

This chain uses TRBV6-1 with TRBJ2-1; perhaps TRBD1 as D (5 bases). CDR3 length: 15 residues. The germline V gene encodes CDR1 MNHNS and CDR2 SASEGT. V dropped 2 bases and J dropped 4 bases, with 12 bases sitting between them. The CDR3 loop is CASSESQGLYNEQFF. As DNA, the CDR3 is TGTGCCAGCAGTGAAAGCCAGGGCTTATACAATGAGCAGTTCTTC.

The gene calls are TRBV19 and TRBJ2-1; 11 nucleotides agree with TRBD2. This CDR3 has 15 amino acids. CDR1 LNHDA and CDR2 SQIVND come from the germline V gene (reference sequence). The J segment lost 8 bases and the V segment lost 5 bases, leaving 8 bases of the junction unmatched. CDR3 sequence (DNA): TGTGCCAGTAGTTCTACTAGCGGGAGAGACGATGAGCAGTTCTTC. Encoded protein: CASSSTSGRDDEQFF.

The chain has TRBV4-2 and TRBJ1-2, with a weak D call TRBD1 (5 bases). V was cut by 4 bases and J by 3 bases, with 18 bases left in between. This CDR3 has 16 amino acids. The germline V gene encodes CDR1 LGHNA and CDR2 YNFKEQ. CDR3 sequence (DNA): TGTGCCAGCAGCCGTCAAGGGGTTCCTGGGGACTATGGCTACACCTTC. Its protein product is CASSRQGVPGDYGYTF.

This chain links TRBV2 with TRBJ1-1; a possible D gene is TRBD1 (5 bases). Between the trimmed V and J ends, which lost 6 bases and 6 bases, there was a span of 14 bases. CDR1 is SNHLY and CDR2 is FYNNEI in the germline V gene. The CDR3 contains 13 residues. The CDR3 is CASRLRQSAEAFF. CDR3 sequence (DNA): TGTGCCAGCAGACTCCGACAGTCGGCTGAAGCTTTCTTT.

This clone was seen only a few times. CDR3: CASSLETGLAGAKQFF. CDR3 bases: TGTGCCAGCAGCTTAGAGACCGGACTAGCGGGGGCCAAGCAGTTCTTC. This chain links TRBV11-2 with TRBJ2-1; TRBD2 agrees at 13 bases. Germline CDR1 is SGHAT and CDR2 is FQNNGV. The junction had 7 bases not matched to a gene; V was cut back by 0 bases and J by 11 bases. The CDR3 loop spans 16 amino acids.

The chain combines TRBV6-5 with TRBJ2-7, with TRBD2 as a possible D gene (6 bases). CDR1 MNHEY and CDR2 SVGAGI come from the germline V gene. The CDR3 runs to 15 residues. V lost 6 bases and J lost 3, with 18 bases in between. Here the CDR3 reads CASSLDYSEGYEQYF. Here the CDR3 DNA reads TGTGCCAGCAGCCTAGACTACTCGGAGGGCTACGAGCAGTACTTC.

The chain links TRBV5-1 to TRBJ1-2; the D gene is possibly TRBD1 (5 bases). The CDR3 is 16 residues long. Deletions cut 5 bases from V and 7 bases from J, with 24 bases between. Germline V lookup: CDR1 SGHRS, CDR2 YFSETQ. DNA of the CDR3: TGCGCCAGCAGTCTGGGGCAGGATATGGAACTATCTGGCTACACCTTC. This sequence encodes CASSLGQDMELSGYTF.

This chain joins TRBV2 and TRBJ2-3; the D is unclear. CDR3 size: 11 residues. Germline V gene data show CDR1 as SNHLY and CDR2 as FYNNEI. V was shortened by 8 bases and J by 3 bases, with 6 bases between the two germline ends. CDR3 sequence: CASGVTDTQYF. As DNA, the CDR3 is TGTGCCAGCGGAGTTACAGATACGCAGTATTTT.

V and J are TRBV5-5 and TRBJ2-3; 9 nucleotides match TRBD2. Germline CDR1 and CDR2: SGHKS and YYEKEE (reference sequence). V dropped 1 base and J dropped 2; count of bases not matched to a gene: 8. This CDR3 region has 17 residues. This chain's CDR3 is CASSLSGSGLATDTQYF. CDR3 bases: TGTGCCAGCAGCTTGAGTGGTTCGGGACTAGCCACAGATACGCAGTATTTT.

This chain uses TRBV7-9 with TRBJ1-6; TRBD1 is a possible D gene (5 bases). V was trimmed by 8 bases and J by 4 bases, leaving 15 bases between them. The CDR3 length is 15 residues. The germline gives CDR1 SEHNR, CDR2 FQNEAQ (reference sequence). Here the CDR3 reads CASGGGGIYNSPLHF. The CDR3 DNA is TGTGCCAGCGGTGGGGGGGGAATTTATAATTCACCCCTCCACTTT.

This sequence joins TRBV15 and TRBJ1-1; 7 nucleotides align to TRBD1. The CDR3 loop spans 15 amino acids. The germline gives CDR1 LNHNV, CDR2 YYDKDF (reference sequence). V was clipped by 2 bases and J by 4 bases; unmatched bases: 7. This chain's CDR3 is CATSRNRGGSTEAFF. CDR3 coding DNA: TGTGCCACCAGCAGAAACAGGGGCGGTAGCACTGAAGCTTTCTTT.

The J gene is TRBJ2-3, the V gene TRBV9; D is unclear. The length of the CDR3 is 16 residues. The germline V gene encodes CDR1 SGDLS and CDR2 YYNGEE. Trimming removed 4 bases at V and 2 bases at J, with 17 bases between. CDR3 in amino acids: CASSPGPDPYTDTQYF. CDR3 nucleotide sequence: TGTGCCAGCAGCCCTGGGCCCGATCCCTACACAGATACGCAGTATTTT.